The rows below give T cell receptor beta chains drawn from one sample of a study of OX40 agonist ivuxolimab in advanced cancers. Produced via immunoSEQ multiplex PCR; TCRdb's table is partial and in-frame only. This sample has more than 9,000 clones, with around 85% found just once. The starting material was CD4+ or CD8+ T cells sorted from blood, obtained in a trial of the OX40 agonist ivuxolimab. The receptors come from an adult with an advanced solid tumor such as melanoma, head and neck, liver or kidney cancer. The CDR3 runs from the conserved cysteine through the conserved F or W. A D gene is named only where the DNA matches it firmly. Some rows mark clone size as missing; the rest say once, few, many or name a class of expanded clone.

clone_size	v_call	j_call	d_call	cdr3_nt	cdr3_aa
NA	TRBV5-1	TRBJ2-1	TRBD2	TGCGCCAGCAGCCGGGGACTAGCGGGGGCCTACAATGAGCAGTTCTTC	CASSRGLAGAYNEQFF
NA	TRBV6-1	TRBJ1-2	NA	TGTGCCAGCAGTGAAAGGGGCGAGCTTAACTATGGCTACACCTTC	CASSERGELNYGYTF
NA	TRBV7-9	TRBJ2-7	NA	TGTGCCAGCAGCTTGCTTCGCGCCTACGAGCAGTACTTC	CASSLLRAYEQYF
NA	TRBV19	TRBJ2-1	TRBD2	TGTGCCAGTAACGTAGGGCTAGCGGGGGGTAATGAGCAGTTCTTC	CASNVGLAGGNEQFF
NA	TRBV9	TRBJ1-1	TRBD1	TGTGCCAGCAGCGAGTGGGGACAGGGCACTGAAGCTTTCTTT	CASSEWGQGTEAFF
NA	TRBV2	TRBJ2-7	TRBD1	TGTGCCAGCACCTCGACAGGGTCGAGCTCCTACGAGCAGTACTTC	CASTSTGSSSYEQYF
NA	TRBV29-1	TRBJ2-1	TRBD1	TGCAGCGTTGCGACGGGACAGGGGGGCACCTACAATGAGCAGTTCTTC	CSVATGQGGTYNEQFF
NA	TRBV15	TRBJ1-4	TRBD1	TGTGCCACCAGCGGAGGCAAGGGACAGGGATATGAAAAACTGTTTTTT	CATSGGKGQGYEKLFF
few	TRBV7-8	TRBJ2-4	TRBD1	TGTGCCAGCAGCCCACCGGGACAGGGGGTCCGTAGCATTCAGTACTTC	CASSPPGQGVRSIQYF
NA	TRBV29-1	TRBJ2-1	NA	TGCAGCGTTGAGACGCGGGGGCCGCTCTACAATGAGCAGTTCTTC	CSVETRGPLYNEQFF
large	TRBV25-1	TRBJ2-7	NA	TGTGCCAGCAGTGTTGGGGTGAGCTACGAGCAGTACTTC	CASSVGVSYEQYF
medium-sized	TRBV7-9	TRBJ2-4	NA	TGTGCCAGCAGCTTAGTAGGTGCTACCAAAAACATTCAGTACTTC	CASSLVGATKNIQYF
NA	TRBV4-2	TRBJ2-1	NA	TGTGCCAGCAGCCAAGGGGTGCGGGGACCCACCTATGAGCAGTTCTTC	CASSQGVRGPTYEQFF
NA	TRBV4-2	TRBJ2-3	TRBD2	TGTGCCAGCAGCCCAAGGGGCCATAGCGGGGGCGGAGGGGATACGCAGTATTTT	CASSPRGHSGGGGDTQYF
NA	TRBV2	TRBJ2-7	NA	TGTGCCAGCAGTGGAAGTAGCGGAAGCTCCTACGAGCAGTACTTC	CASSGSSGSSYEQYF
NA	TRBV27	TRBJ2-7	TRBD1	TGTGCCAGCGGAAACAGGGGGCTGCGATACGAGCAGTACTTC	CASGNRGLRYEQYF
NA	TRBV7-9	TRBJ1-1	NA	TGTGCCAGCAGAGGCCCGCGGGAGGTGCGAATGGAAGCTTTCTTT	CASRGPREVRMEAFF
NA	TRBV4-2	TRBJ1-2	TRBD1	TGTGCCAGCAGCCGACCCGGGGACAGGGAGCGAAACTCGAACTATGGCTACACCTTC	CASSRPGDRERNSNYGYTF
few	TRBV6-1	TRBJ2-2	NA	TGTGCCAGCACAGACAGGGACGGGAGCGGGGAGCTGTTTTTT	CASTDRDGSGELFF
NA	TRBV19	TRBJ2-7	NA	TGTGCCAGTAGTATGGGTAGGGCCTACGAGCAGTACTTC	CASSMGRAYEQYF
NA	TRBV2	TRBJ2-5	TRBD2	TGTGCCAGCAGTGAATTGCGGGGGGACCTCCAAGAGACCCAGTACTTC	CASSELRGDLQETQYF
NA	TRBV7-6	TRBJ2-5	NA	TGTGCCAGCAGCCAGGGGCACAACCAAGAGACCCAGTACTTC	CASSQGHNQETQYF
NA	TRBV2	TRBJ1-4	NA	TGTGCCAGCGGCAGGACGGGGGCAACTAATGAAAAACTGTTTTTT	CASGRTGATNEKLFF
NA	TRBV9	TRBJ2-3	TRBD1	TGTGCCAGCAGGGGACAGGGAGATACGCAGTATTTT	CASRGQGDTQYF
NA	TRBV4-1	TRBJ1-2	TRBD1	TGCGCCAGCAGCCAAGGCGATGCCCCGGGACAGCTGAACTATGGCTACACCTTC	CASSQGDAPGQLNYGYTF
once	TRBV11-2	TRBJ2-7	NA	TGTGCCAGCAGCCCAGCGGAGGGTGGGGTGTACGAGCAGTACTTC	CASSPAEGGVYEQYF
NA	TRBV5-1	TRBJ1-1	TRBD1	TGCGCCAGCAGCTTGGGACAGGGTACGCACACTGAAGCTTTCTTT	CASSLGQGTHTEAFF
NA	TRBV7-9	TRBJ1-2	NA	TGTGCCAGCAGCTTAGACAGGGTCAATGGCTACACCTTC	CASSLDRVNGYTF
NA	TRBV19	TRBJ2-7	TRBD2	TGTGCCAGTAGTTTTAGCGGGGCTTCCTACGAGCAGTACTTC	CASSFSGASYEQYF
once	TRBV2	TRBJ1-1	NA	TGTGCCAGCAGGGCTATAATGAACACTGAAGCTTTCTTT	CASRAIMNTEAFF
once	TRBV10-2	TRBJ1-1	NA	TGCGCCAGCAGTCCTGGGGCTAGCACTGAAGCTTTCTTT	CASSPGASTEAFF
NA	TRBV2	TRBJ2-2	NA	TGTGCCAGCAGTGTAACCGGGGAGCTGTTTTTT	CASSVTGELFF
NA	TRBV5-1	TRBJ2-7	NA	TGCGCCAGCAGCTTGGACAGGTCCTACGAGCAGTACTTC	CASSLDRSYEQYF
NA	TRBV27	TRBJ1-1	NA	TGTGCCAGCAGCCAGGACACCCCGAACACTGAAGCTTTCTTT	CASSQDTPNTEAFF
NA	TRBV5-1	TRBJ1-1	NA	TGCGCCAGCAGTTCGACAGAAATGAACACTGAAGCTTTCTTT	CASSSTEMNTEAFF
NA	TRBV9	TRBJ1-5	TRBD1	TGTGCCAGCAGTCGAGGGGGCGGAAATCAGCCCCAGCATTTT	CASSRGGGNQPQHF
NA	TRBV21-1	TRBJ1-1	NA	TGTGCCAGCAGCAAAGAGGGGGACATGAACACTGAAGCTTTCTTT	CASSKEGDMNTEAFF
few	TRBV19	TRBJ1-5	NA	TGTGCCAGTAGTATCGGGGGAGGCAGCAATCAGCCCCAGCATTTT	CASSIGGGSNQPQHF
NA	TRBV9	TRBJ2-7	NA	TGTGCCAGCAGCGAAGGGGGGGCCGGACGGCTCGGCGAGCAGTACTTC	CASSEGGAGRLGEQYF
NA	TRBV5-4	TRBJ1-1	NA	TGTGCCAGCAGCTTGCAGAACACTGAAGCTTTCTTT	CASSLQNTEAFF
NA	TRBV10-3	TRBJ2-5	NA	TGTGCCATCAGCATGGGGGGGGCCGATGAACTACAAGAGACCCAGTACTTC	CAISMGGADELQETQYF
NA	TRBV2	TRBJ1-5	NA	TGTGCCAGCAGTGAAACTTCGGATAGCAATCAGCCCCAGCATTTT	CASSETSDSNQPQHF
NA	TRBV7-9	TRBJ1-2	NA	TGTGCCAGCAGCCTAGAAGGGACTCGTGGCTACACCTTC	CASSLEGTRGYTF
NA	TRBV5-6	TRBJ1-3	NA	TGTGCCAGCAGCCTGGGACCGCGCTCTGGAAACACCATATATTTT	CASSLGPRSGNTIYF
NA	TRBV12-2	TRBJ2-5	NA	TGTGCAAGTCGCCCCGGGACTAGCGGGGGGGCCGACAAGGAGACCCAGTACTTC	CASRPGTSGGADKETQYF
few	TRBV9	TRBJ1-1	NA	TGTGCCAGCAGCCCCCGTTGGGTGGACACTGAAGCTTTCTTT	CASSPRWVDTEAFF
NA	TRBV6-1	TRBJ2-7	NA	TGTGCCAACCGACGGGACACGGGCTACGAGCAGTACTTC	CANRRDTGYEQYF
NA	TRBV7-9	TRBJ2-7	NA	TGTGCCAGCAGCTTAACCCTAGGGCAGTCCTACGAGCAGTACTTC	CASSLTLGQSYEQYF
NA	TRBV2	TRBJ1-5	NA	TGTGCCAGCAGTGAAATGTGGAGCAATCAGCCCCAGCATTTT	CASSEMWSNQPQHF
NA	TRBV10-2	TRBJ2-1	NA	TGCGCCAGCAGTGAGGAGGGTTGGGGTTACAATGAGCAGTTCTTC	CASSEEGWGYNEQFF
NA	TRBV18	TRBJ2-7	TRBD1	TGTGCCAGCTCACCGACAGGGGGGATTCTCGAGCAGTACTTC	CASSPTGGILEQYF
NA	TRBV27	TRBJ1-5	NA	TGTGCCAGCAGTTTATCATCGGGGAATTTGAATCAGCCCCAGCATTTT	CASSLSSGNLNQPQHF
NA	TRBV4-1	TRBJ2-5	NA	TGCGCCAGCAGCCAAGATCCCCCAGCGACCAAAGAGACCCAGTACTTC	CASSQDPPATKETQYF
NA	TRBV5-6	TRBJ1-2	NA	TGTGCCAGCAGCTTGGCCCCCAGGGGACTGGGGGATCCCTACACCTTC	CASSLAPRGLGDPYTF
NA	TRBV19	TRBJ1-2	NA	TGTGCCAGTAGTGAGGCAGGGGCGCGGGGCTATGGCTACACCTTC	CASSEAGARGYGYTF